Following are 13 T cell receptor beta chains from one sample sequenced in a study of T cells after yellow fever vaccination. From the 5' RACE reads, TCRdb called clonotypes with MiXCR, one entry per CDR3 protein. The sample lists about 340,000 distinct CDR3 sequences, roughly an eighth occurring once. The sequences come from CD4+ T cells sorted from PBMCs, collected 15 days after the yellow fever booster vaccination. The origin of the receptors is a man aged 18 to 30 who received the YFV17D yellow fever vaccine.

The chain has TRBV7-2 and TRBJ2-5; D possibly uses TRBD1 or TRBD2 (5 bases each). The germline V gene has CDR1 SGHTA and CDR2 FQGNSA. V lost 1 base and J lost 4, with 16 bases in between. This CDR3 has 16 residues. In nucleotides, the CDR3 is TGTGCCAGCAGCTTAGTTGGGACGCAAAAAGTAGAGACCCAGTACTTC. Its translation: CASSLVGTQKVETQYF.

V and J are TRBV6-7 and TRBJ1-6, with D unclear. TRBV6-7 is reported as an ORF; its role is uncertain. The ends were cut back, 0 bases at V and 1 base at J, with 22 bases in the middle. The CDR3 spans 21 residues. The CDR3 reads CASSYSSALSYRASYNSPLHF. The CDR3 DNA sequence: TGTGCCAGCAGTTACTCGTCCGCCCTGAGCTACCGGGCATCCTATAATTCACCCCTCCACTTT.

Many counts were recorded for this clonotype. This chain connects TRBV4-2 to TRBJ2-1, with D perhaps being TRBD1 or TRBD2 (6 bases each). CDR1 is LGHNA and CDR2 is YNFKEQ in the germline V gene. V was clipped by 7 bases and J by 7 bases, with 17 bases between them. The CDR3 has 14 residues. In DNA form, the CDR3 reads TGTGCCAGCAACCCCGGGGGCCCGGTTAATGAGCAGTTCTTC. This sequence encodes CASNPGGPVNEQFF.

This clonotype was found a few times. The chain couples TRBV2 to TRBJ1-2; D perhaps matches TRBD1 (5 bases). From germline, CDR1 is SNHLY and CDR2 FYNNEI. V lost 8 bases and J lost 2, with 18 bases in between. This CDR3 comprises 15 residues. This chain's CDR3 is CASGGTPRGNYGYTF. The CDR3 DNA follows: TGTGCCAGCGGCGGGACGCCCCGGGGGAACTATGGCTACACCTTC. The variable domain in full, completed from reference TRBV2 and TRBJ1-2, reads EPEVTQTPSHQVTQMGQEVILRCVPISNHLYFYWYRQILGQKVEFLVSFYNNEISEKSEIFDDQFSVERPDGSNFTLKIRSTKLEDSAMYFCASGGTPRGNYGYTFGSGTRLTVV.

The chain combines TRBV20-1 with TRBJ1-2, with TRBD1 matching over 9 bases. The CDR3 is 15 amino acids. Losses at the gene ends were 2 bases for V and 7 bases for J; bases not matched to a gene: 11. From germline, CDR1 is DFQATT and CDR2 SNEGSKA (reference sequence). CDR3 nucleotide sequence: TGCAGTGCTAGACCGGGACAGGGCGTTGTTGGTGGCTACACCTTC. It yields the protein CSARPGQGVVGGYTF.

In this sample, this clonotype turned up many times. J is TRBJ1-5 and V is TRBV5-5; D is unclear. The germline gives CDR1 SGHKS, CDR2 YYEKEE (reference sequence). Deletions cut 4 bases from V and 5 bases from J, with 13 bases between. The CDR3 runs 14 residues. The CDR3 DNA reads TGTGCCAGCAGCCAGACCGGGGAGGATCAGCCCCAGCATTTT. Translation gives CASSQTGEDQPQHF.

This clonotype was picked up a small number of times. The chain combines TRBV7-2 with TRBJ1-2; D uncertain. V was clipped by 2 bases and J by 5 bases, with 15 bases between them. This CDR3 is built from 15 residues. Germline V lookup: CDR1 SGHTA, CDR2 FQGNSA. The CDR3, as DNA: TGTGCCAGCAGCTTATCTAAGGGTGTAGAATATGGCTACACCTTC. This encodes CASSLSKGVEYGYTF.

This clonotype has more than one count but fewer than ten. The chain couples TRBV4-2 to TRBJ2-7; D is perhaps TRBD2 (5 bases). With 0 bases removed from V and 6 bases from J, the gap between germline ends came to 18 bases. Germline values: CDR1 LGHNA, CDR2 YNFKEQ. This CDR3 has 16 residues. CDR3 DNA sequence: TGTGCCAGCAGCCAAGATACGAGAGGGTATCAAAGCGAGCAGTACTTC. It codes for CASSQDTRGYQSEQYF.

The chain employs TRBV10-3 and TRBJ2-1; 7 bases match TRBD1. The germline gives CDR1 ENHRY, CDR2 SYGVKD. This CDR3 is built from 13 residues. The V gene end was trimmed by 9 bases and the J gene end by 2 bases; junction bases not matched to a gene: 4. CDR3 protein: CAIRGTAYNEQFF. CDR3 in DNA: TGTGCCATAAGGGGGACAGCCTACAATGAGCAGTTCTTC.

The chain has TRBV7-2 and TRBJ2-5; 8 positions match TRBD2. The germline gives CDR1 SGHTA, CDR2 FQGNSA. The length of the CDR3 is 15 residues. J was trimmed by 5 bases and V by 5 bases; bases with no gene match: 10. CDR3 protein: CASSPGGRGSETQYF. CDR3 nucleotide sequence: TGTGCCAGCAGCCCGGGGGGGCGGGGGTCGGAGACCCAGTACTTC.

V is TRBV4-3 and J is TRBJ2-7; D might be TRBD1 or TRBD2, each matching 5 bases. Germline values: CDR1 LGHNA, CDR2 YSLEER. Trimming shortened V by 3 bases and J by 0 bases, and 21 bases separated the two germline ends. The CDR3 is made up of 18 amino acids. The CDR3 bases are TGCGCCAGCAGCCATGTAAGATCCGGGACCACCCACTCCTACGAGCAGTACTTC. It codes for CASSHVRSGTTHSYEQYF.

This clonotype has a count of ten or more. The genes are TRBV20-1 and TRBJ2-3, with 8 positions matching TRBD2. CDR1 and CDR2 from the germline V gene are DFQATT and SNEGSKA (reference sequence). Trimming took 6 bases from V and 0 from J; bases not matched to a gene: 11. This CDR3 spans 16 amino acids. The CDR3 region is CSAPLGGGLSTDTQYF. The CDR3, as DNA: TGCAGTGCCCCCCTCGGGGGGGGTCTCAGCACAGATACGCAGTATTTT.

This clonotype has a handful of counts. The chain employs TRBV2 and TRBJ1-1; 7 nucleotides line up with TRBD1. The germline V gene has CDR1 SNHLY and CDR2 FYNNEI. V dropped 5 bases and J dropped 10; count of bases not matched to a gene: 10. The CDR3 contains 13 residues. CDR3 loop: CASSPGQVRGAFF. Written as DNA, the CDR3 is TGTGCCAGCAGTCCCGGACAGGTCAGGGGAGCTTTCTTT.